These T cell receptor beta chains were read from a single sample in a study of glioma-infiltrating T cells. TCRdb called the multiplex PCR reads again in MiXCR, with one record for every CDR3 protein. This table has about 140,000 distinct CDR3 sequences, roughly 43% appearing once. The sequenced sample consisted of glioma tissue, nonneoplastic brain tissue, or PBMCs (not recorded which). Every receptor here comes from a human donor with low-grade glioma or glioblastoma, undergoing nonglioma brain surgery, or in good health (not recorded which). The CDR3 runs from the conserved cysteine through the conserved F or W. A D gene is named only where the DNA matches it firmly. Expanded clones get a size class; other rows say once, few or many, or leave the size out.

TRBV14	few	TRBJ2-7	.	11	CASSGAYEQYF	TGTGCCAGCAGTGGAGCCTACGAGCAGTACTTC
TRBV6-2/TRBV6-3	.	TRBJ2-5	.	16	CASSYVSGELRETQYF	TGTGCCAGCAGTTACGTTTCGGGAGAACTTCGAGAGACCCAGTACTTC
TRBV20-1	few	TRBJ2-3	.	17	CSARDEPLASSTDTQYF	TGCAGTGCTAGAGACGAGCCCTTAGCGTCTAGCACAGATACGCAGTATTTT
TRBV15	.	TRBJ2-1	TRBD2	20	CATSRLGLAGGVSSYNEQFF	TGTGCCACCAGCAGACTAGGACTAGCGGGAGGGGTGAGCTCCTACAATGAGCAGTTCTTC
TRBV6-2/TRBV6-3	few	TRBJ2-5	.	12	CASLDGQETQYF	TGTGCCAGCTTGGACGGACAAGAGACCCAGTACTTC
TRBV7-2	once	TRBJ2-1	.	16	CASSSLWGWRLSEQFF	TGTGCCAGCAGCTCCTTGTGGGGCTGGAGGTTGAGTGAGCAGTTCTTC
TRBV6-2/TRBV6-3	.	TRBJ2-5	TRBD2	15	CASSFNFSGEETQYF	TGTGCCAGCAGTTTCAATTTTAGCGGGGAAGAGACCCAGTACTTC
TRBV25-1	.	TRBJ2-7	.	12	CASSEGNRAPRF	TGTGCCAGCAGTGAAGGGAACCGGGCCCCGCGCTTC
TRBV28	many	TRBJ2-3	.	13	CASGHGVTDTQYF	TGTGCCAGCGGGCATGGGGTCACAGATACGCAGTATTTT
TRBV4-1	.	TRBJ2-3	TRBD2	16	CASSLGLAGTTDTQYF	TGCGCCAGCAGCCTCGGACTAGCGGGGACCACAGATACGCAGTATTTT
TRBV18	.	TRBJ2-1	.	14	CASSPPGVIDEQFF	TGTGCCAGCTCACCACCGGGGGTAATCGATGAGCAGTTCTTC
TRBV20-1	few	TRBJ2-1	TRBD2	13	CSAMKSRLAEQFF	TGCAGTGCTATGAAATCTCGACTAGCTGAGCAGTTCTTC
TRBV7-2	few	TRBJ2-1	.	15	CASSSNWISYNEQFF	TGTGCCAGCAGCTCCAACTGGATCTCCTACAATGAGCAGTTCTTC
TRBV20-1	few	TRBJ2-1	.	14	CSARRDRYLYEQFF	TGCAGTGCTAGAAGGGACCGCTACCTATATGAGCAGTTCTTC
TRBV6-1	.	TRBJ1-2	.	12	CASTAGGSGYTF	TGTGCCAGCACCGCGGGGGGTTCTGGCTACACCTTC
TRBV7-2	many	TRBJ2-1	.	15	CASSSYLGVSNEQFF	TGTGCCAGCAGCTCCTACCTGGGGGTAAGCAATGAGCAGTTCTTC
TRBV4-2	few	TRBJ2-1	TRBD1	16	CASSQAGQGQKSEQFF	TGTGCCAGCAGCCAAGCCGGACAGGGGCAAAAGAGTGAGCAGTTCTTC
TRBV20-1	few	TRBJ1-1	.	14	CSAQGEWGSTEAFF	TGCAGTGCCCAAGGAGAGTGGGGGTCCACTGAAGCTTTCTTT
TRBV18	.	TRBJ2-7	.	13	CASSTGPSYEQYF	TGTGCCAGCTCAACGGGGCCCTCCTACGAGCAGTACTTC
TRBV20-1	few	TRBJ1-5	.	13	CSAEDSLNQPQHF	TGCAGTGCTGAAGACAGTCTCAATCAGCCCCAGCATTTT
TRBV6-1	.	TRBJ1-1	TRBD1	12	CASSRTGSEAFF	TGTGCCAGCAGTCGGACAGGGTCTGAAGCTTTCTTT
TRBV12-3/TRBV12-4	.	TRBJ1-6	TRBD1	15	CASSFEGQGLSPLHF	TGTGCCAGCAGTTTTGAAGGACAGGGACTATCACCCCTCCACTTT
TRBV6-1	many	TRBJ2-5	.	13	CASSSPGQETQYF	TGTGCCAGCAGTTCGCCGGGACAAGAGACCCAGTACTTC
TRBV29-1	.	TRBJ2-1	TRBD2	14	CSVSGTSGDNEQFF	TGCAGCGTTTCCGGGACTAGCGGCGACAATGAGCAGTTCTTC
TRBV7-9	.	TRBJ2-1	.	14	CASSPTDTYNEQFF	TGTGCCAGCAGCCCAACGGACACTTACAATGAGCAGTTCTTC
TRBV6-1	.	TRBJ2-7	.	15	CASSEGTGPGHEQYF	TGTGCCAGCAGTGAAGGAACAGGGCCCGGCCACGAGCAGTACTTC
TRBV3-1	few	TRBJ2-1	TRBD1	15	CASSPNRGNNNEQFF	TGTGCCAGCAGCCCAAACAGGGGAAACAACAATGAGCAGTTCTTC
TRBV24-1	few	TRBJ1-3	.	12	CATSDGGDTIYF	TGTGCCACCAGTGATGGGGGGGACACCATATATTTT
TRBV27	few	TRBJ1-1	.	16	CASSLVGLQGRAEAFF	TGTGCCAGCAGTTTGGTCGGTCTACAGGGACGCGCTGAAGCTTTCTTT
TRBV4-1	.	TRBJ2-1	.	13	CASSQAPYNEQFF	TGCGCCAGCAGCCAAGCGCCTTACAATGAGCAGTTCTTC
TRBV7-9	.	TRBJ1-2	.	15	CASSREGGGNYGYTF	TGTGCCAGCAGCCGAGAGGGGGGAGGTAACTATGGCTACACCTTC
TRBV4-1	many	TRBJ1-1	.	13	CASSQERGSEAFF	TGCGCCAGCAGCCAAGAGAGAGGGTCTGAAGCTTTCTTT
TRBV20-1	.	TRBJ2-5	.	11	CSALSEETQYF	TGCAGTGCTCTCAGTGAAGAGACCCAGTACTTC
TRBV27	many	TRBJ2-7	.	11	CASSLGGEQYF	TGTGCCAGCAGTTTAGGAGGGGAGCAGTACTTC
TRBV11-2	.	TRBJ1-1	.	15	CASSLGTALNTEAFF	TGTGCCAGCAGCTTAGGGACAGCCCTAAACACTGAAGCTTTCTTT
TRBV6-1	.	TRBJ2-3	.	14	CASRRDLTTDTQYF	TGTGCCAGCCGGAGGGATTTAACCACAGATACGCAGTATTTT
TRBV10-3	.	TRBJ2-7	.	12	CAISERAGEQYF	TGTGCCATCAGTGAAAGGGCAGGCGAGCAGTACTTC
TRBV28	.	TRBJ2-7	.	15	CASCGSDSSNIEQYF	TGTGCCAGCTGTGGGAGTGACAGCTCTAACATCGAGCAGTACTTC
TRBV4-1	.	TRBJ2-7	TRBD1	15	CASSTRTGGSYEQYF	TGCGCCAGCAGCACCCGGACAGGGGGGTCCTACGAGCAGTACTTC
TRBV6-1	many	TRBJ1-1	.	17	CASSSLPGQTMNTEAFF	TGTGCCAGCAGTAGCCTCCCCGGACAGACCATGAACACTGAAGCTTTCTTT
TRBV18	.	TRBJ2-2	TRBD1	14	CASSTTGGTGELFF	TGTGCCAGCTCAACTACAGGGGGAACCGGGGAGCTGTTTTTT
TRBV28	few	TRBJ1-1	.	12	CASSRGESRSFF	TGTGCCAGCAGCCGTGGGGAGTCGAGATCTTTCTTT
TRBV6-1	few	TRBJ1-1	.	13	CASRELRNTEAFF	TGTGCCAGCAGGGAACTGCGGAACACTGAAGCTTTCTTT
TRBV28	.	TRBJ1-1	TRBD1	15	CASSSGQGMNTEAFF	TGTGCCAGCAGTTCAGGACAGGGCATGAACACTGAAGCTTTCTTT
TRBV20-1	.	TRBJ1-2	.	12	CSTSGGVYGYTF	TGCAGTACTAGCGGGGGCGTCTATGGCTACACCTTC
TRBV6-2/TRBV6-3	.	TRBJ1-1	.	14	CASTKRGRTWEAFF	TGTGCCAGCACAAAGAGGGGCAGAACGTGGGAAGCTTTCTTT
TRBV2	.	TRBJ2-7	.	13	CASSESMGGEQYF	TGTGCCAGCAGTGAATCTATGGGGGGCGAGCAGTACTTC